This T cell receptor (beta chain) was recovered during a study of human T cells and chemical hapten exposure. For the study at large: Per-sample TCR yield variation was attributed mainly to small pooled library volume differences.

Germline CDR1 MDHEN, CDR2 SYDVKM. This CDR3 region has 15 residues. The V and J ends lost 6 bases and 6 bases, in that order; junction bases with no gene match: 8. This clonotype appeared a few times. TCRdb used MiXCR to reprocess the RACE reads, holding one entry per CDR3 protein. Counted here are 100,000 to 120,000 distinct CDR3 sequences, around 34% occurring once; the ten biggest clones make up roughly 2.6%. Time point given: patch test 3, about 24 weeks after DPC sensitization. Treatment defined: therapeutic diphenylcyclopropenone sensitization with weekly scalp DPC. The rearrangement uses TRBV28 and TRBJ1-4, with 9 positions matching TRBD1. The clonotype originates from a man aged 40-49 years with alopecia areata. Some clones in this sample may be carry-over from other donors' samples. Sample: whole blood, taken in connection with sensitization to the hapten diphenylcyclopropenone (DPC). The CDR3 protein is CASSYPRQGDEKLFF. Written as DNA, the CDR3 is TGTGCCAGCAGCTACCCTCGACAGGGGGATGAAAAACTGTTTTTT.